The subject of this entry is one T cell receptor beta chain. The sample originates from a study of blood T cell repertoires in COVID-19. Study information: Samples came from the United States, Italy and Spain, spanning acute and convalescent COVID-19. The analysed material was cDNA or gDNA that came from T cells, B-cell-depleted T cells, or PBMCs.

There are 14 residues in the CDR3. The germline CDR1 and CDR2 sequences are SGHTA and FQGNSA. V shed 1 base and J shed 2 bases, with 9 bases lying between them. The repertoire was sequenced with immunoSEQ multiplex PCR; TCRdb's copy has only in-frame clones and lacks some. Of more than 300,000 clones listed, 70% to 90% were seen once; the top ten hold more than 0.95%. The sequenced material came from PBMCs or T cells enriched from blood (not recorded which). The clonotype was recovered from a woman aged 18 to 35 who had recovered from COVID-19. The V gene is TRBV7-2, the J gene TRBJ2-7; no reliable D call. The CDR3 sequence is CASSLGDWPYEQYF. In DNA, the CDR3 is TGTGCCAGCAGCTTAGGCGACTGGCCCTACGAGCAGTACTTC.